A selection of T cell receptor beta chains follows, all from one sample in a study of blood T cell repertoires in COVID-19. Clones were read by immunoSEQ multiplex PCR, and TCRdb kept only the in-frame ones, dropping some. The top ten hold about 3.6% of the sample, which has more than 95,000 clones, around 83% seen once. Sample: peripheral blood. The receptors shown here come from a woman of 80 years or more with active or convalescent COVID-19. CDR3s include the opening cysteine and the closing phenylalanine or tryptophan. The D gene is left open where the match is weak. The size field is filled for only some rows; it gives once, few, many or a size class.

>.|TRBD2|TRBV30|TRBJ2-7
TGTGCCTGGAGTCTGGGGCGGGGGGAGCAGTACTTC
CAWSLGRGEQYF
>.|.|TRBV19|TRBJ1-5
TGTGCCAGTAGTATAGTGAGGAGAGGCAATCAGCCCCAGCATTTT
CASSIVRRGNQPQHF
>.|TRBD2|TRBV3-1/TRBV3-2|TRBJ2-7
TGTGCCAGCAGCTCAACGGGACTAGCGAACTACGAGCAGTACTTC
CASSSTGLANYEQYF
>.|TRBD1|TRBV19|TRBJ2-7
TGTGCCAGTAGTGGACAGGGACAGGCCTTCTACGAGCAGTACTTC
CASSGQGQAFYEQYF
>.|TRBD2|TRBV28|TRBJ2-2
TGTGCCAGCAGTTCCGTCCTAGCGGGGGCTTCCCTATCTAACACCGGGGAGCTGTTTTTT
CASSSVLAGASLSNTGELFF
>.|.|TRBV20-1|TRBJ1-5
TGCAGTGCTAGTCCAGGGTTGGGGTTTCAGCCCCAGCATTTT
CSASPGLGFQPQHF
>few|TRBD1|TRBV9|TRBJ1-6
TGTGCCAGCAGCGTAGGCTCAGGGGGCAATAATTCACCCCTCCACTTT
CASSVGSGGNNSPLHF
>.|.|TRBV7-8|TRBJ2-5
TGTGCCAGCAGCTTATCCCACAGGGGAGGCCAAGAGACCCAGTACTTC
CASSLSHRGGQETQYF
>.|TRBD1|TRBV19|TRBJ2-1
TGTGCCAGTAGTCTGAACAAACAGGGGGACAATGAGCAGTTCTTC
CASSLNKQGDNEQFF
>once|.|TRBV1|TRBJ1-1
TGCACCAGCAGGCCATTTAAGGGGACAATGAACACTGAAGCTTTCTTT
CTSRPFKGTMNTEAFF
>.|TRBD1|TRBV27|TRBJ1-6
TGTGCCAGCAGTCGGACAGGGCCGACCACGAGGTCACCCCTCCACTTT
CASSRTGPTTRSPLHF
>.|.|TRBV7-3|TRBJ1-3
TGTGCCAGCAGCTCCCAGGGGGGAAACACCATATATTTT
CASSSQGGNTIYF
>.|.|TRBV19|TRBJ1-1
TGTGCCAGGTTAGGGACATCGAGTCCGATGAACACTGAAGCTTTCTTT
CARLGTSSPMNTEAFF
>.|TRBD2|TRBV11-3|TRBJ2-7
TGTGCCAGCAGCTTAGGTGGGACTAGCTACGAGCAGTACTTC
CASSLGGTSYEQYF
>.|TRBD2|TRBV7-9|TRBJ2-7
TGTGCCAGCAGCCAGGGACTAGCGGAATACTACGAGCAGTACTTC
CASSQGLAEYYEQYF
>few|TRBD2|TRBV9|TRBJ2-5
TGTGCCAGCAGCGTAGACGGGAGGCCCCCGGGGACCCAGTACTTC
CASSVDGRPPGTQYF
>.|TRBD2|TRBV27|TRBJ2-7
TGTGCCAGCAGGAGCGGGGGGGCCTCCTACGAGCAGTACTTC
CASRSGGASYEQYF
>.|TRBD1|TRBV27|TRBJ1-5
TGTGCCAGCAGTCCAGGGACAGGGAGTTTGAACAATCAGCCCCAGCATTTT
CASSPGTGSLNNQPQHF
>.|TRBD1|TRBV28|TRBJ2-1
TGTGCCAGCAGTCCCCCACAGGGGGCGGTTGAGCAGTTCTTC
CASSPPQGAVEQFF
>.|.|TRBV20-1|TRBJ2-5
TGCAGTGCTAGTAGAGGGAAAGAGACCCAGTACTTC
CSASRGKETQYF
>.|TRBD2|TRBV29-1|TRBJ2-3
TGCAGCGTCGGCGGGAGTCGCACAGATACGCAGTATTTT
CSVGGSRTDTQYF
>.|TRBD1|TRBV28|TRBJ1-2
TGTGCCAGCAGCATGGAGAGGGGGCTCCATGGCTACACCTTC
CASSMERGLHGYTF
>.|TRBD1|TRBV7-3|TRBJ1-1
TGTGCCAGCAGCCTTCAGGGGGCAGACACTGAAGCTTTCTTT
CASSLQGADTEAFF
>once|TRBD1|TRBV6-5|TRBJ1-1
TGTGCCAGCAGTTACTCCTACAGGGGTGGCACTGAAGCTTTCTTT
CASSYSYRGGTEAFF
>once|TRBD1|TRBV7-9|TRBJ1-6
TGTGCCAGCAGCCCGGGGACAGGGGTTTACAGTTCACCCCTCCACTTT
CASSPGTGVYSSPLHF
>.|.|TRBV20-1|TRBJ1-1
TGCAGTGCTAGTGCAGCGACGAGGAACACTGAAGCTTTCTTT
CSASAATRNTEAFF
>once|.|TRBV7-2|TRBJ1-4
TGTGCCAGCAGGCGGCCGGGAGGAAAACTGTTTTTT
CASRRPGGKLFF
>.|TRBD1|TRBV10-3|TRBJ2-7
TGTGCCATCAGTGATAGACGGGACAGGGCTCTGGACGAGCAGTACTTC
CAISDRRDRALDEQYF
>.|.|TRBV29-1|TRBJ1-1
TGCAGCGTTGTCATGGAACAGGTCATCATGAACACTGAAGCTTTCTTT
CSVVMEQVIMNTEAFF
>.|TRBD2|TRBV28|TRBJ2-3
TGTGCCAGCAGTTTACTGGCGGGAGGGGTAGATACGCAGTATTTT
CASSLLAGGVDTQYF
>.|TRBD1|TRBV7-8|TRBJ2-3
TGTGCCAGCGCGGGACAGGGCCGTTTTCCAGATACGCAGTATTTT
CASAGQGRFPDTQYF
>once|TRBD1|TRBV24-1|TRBJ1-5
TGTGCCACCGCGGGACAGTATAGCAATCAGCCCCAGCATTTT
CATAGQYSNQPQHF
>few|TRBD2|TRBV5-6|TRBJ2-3
TGTGCCAGCAGCGAGGGGACTAGCGGCAAAAGAGGAGATACGCAGTATTTT
CASSEGTSGKRGDTQYF
>.|TRBD1|TRBV12-3/TRBV12-4|TRBJ1-5
TGTGCCAGCGGGGGACAGTTTAATCAGCCCCAGCATTTT
CASGGQFNQPQHF
>.|TRBD1|TRBV30|TRBJ1-3
TGTGCCTGGAGCGGGGACAGATTCTCTGGAAACACCATATATTTT
CAWSGDRFSGNTIYF
>.|.|TRBV2|TRBJ1-4
TGTGCCAGCAGTGCGAGATTCAGGGTTGCTAATGAAAAACTGTTTTTT
CASSARFRVANEKLFF
>.|TRBD2|TRBV28|TRBJ2-1
TGTGCCAGCAGTTATACGGGACTAGGGTCCTACAATGAGCAGTTCTTC
CASSYTGLGSYNEQFF
>.|TRBD2|TRBV18|TRBJ2-1
TGTGCCAGCTCACCTACGGGGGGGCCTCGCGATGAGCAGTTCTTC
CASSPTGGPRDEQFF
>.|.|TRBV6-5|TRBJ1-1
TGTGCCAGCAGCCCCGTCGTGAACACTGAAGCTTTCTTT
CASSPVVNTEAFF
>.|.|TRBV6-5|TRBJ1-1
TGTGCCAGCAGTCCAGGGACTATAACTTTCTTT
CASSPGTITFF
>.|TRBD2|TRBV9|TRBJ2-1
TGTGCCAGCAGCGTAGCGGCTAGCGGGACCTTAACTTACAATGAGCAGTTCTTC
CASSVAASGTLTYNEQFF
>.|TRBD1|TRBV6-5|TRBJ2-3
TGTGCCAGCAGTTCGACAGGGAACTTTGATACGCAGTATTTT
CASSSTGNFDTQYF
>few|TRBD1|TRBV7-9|TRBJ2-7
TGTGCCAGCAGCTTAGCCGGGACAGGTTACGAGCAGTACTTC
CASSLAGTGYEQYF
>few|TRBD1|TRBV20-1|TRBJ1-2
TGCAGTGCTAGTCTGGACAGGGTAGGACGGGGCTATGGCTACACCTTC
CSASLDRVGRGYGYTF
>.|.|TRBV7-8|TRBJ2-5
TGTGCCAGCAGCTTAGTCAGGGCCCAGTACTTC
CASSLVRAQYF